This TCR beta chain was captured in a study of blood T cells in healthy people across ages. For the second PCR, which ran for 7 to 11 cycles, a sample-barcoded 5' primer and a J-beta primer mix were used. TCRdb fed the 5' RACE reads into MiXCR, producing one record per CDR3 protein. The table includes over 450,000 distinct CDR3 sequences, around 24% detected once. This CDR3 has 16 residues. Between the trimmed V and J ends, which lost 0 bases and 0 bases, there was a span of 15 bases. CDR1 and CDR2 (germline): DFQATT, SNEGSKA (reference sequence). With each sample, at least 5 micrograms of total RNA were extracted. In addition, the sample was reused for a study of T cells of mothers and their children.

The sequencing input was blood. This TCR derives from a boy between 10 and 17 years old in good health. The J gene is TRBJ2-7, the V gene TRBV20-1; D is possibly TRBD2 (6 bases). This chain's CDR3 is CSAREGGRESSYEQYF. The CDR3 nucleotides are TGCAGTGCTAGAGAGGGAGGACGGGAGAGCTCCTACGAGCAGTACTTC.